This TCR beta chain was identified during a study of T cell changes during pregnancy in multiple sclerosis. Clones were read by immunoSEQ multiplex PCR, and TCRdb kept only the in-frame ones, dropping some. The sample includes 77,000 or so clones, about 94% of them seen just once. The length of the CDR3 is 11 residues. Germline V gene data show CDR1 as DFQATT and CDR2 as SNEGSKA (reference sequence). V lost 8 bases, J lost 7 bases, and 14 bases lay in between. The sequenced sample was peripheral blood, obtained in the second trimester of pregnancy. The receptor was derived from a female donor in good health, enrolled as a control in a pregnancy study. The rearrangement uses TRBV20-1 and TRBJ1-1, with D hard to call. The CDR3 reads CSPHPPSEAFF. The CDR3 DNA reads as TGCAGTCCCCACCCCCCCAGTGAAGCTTTCTTT.